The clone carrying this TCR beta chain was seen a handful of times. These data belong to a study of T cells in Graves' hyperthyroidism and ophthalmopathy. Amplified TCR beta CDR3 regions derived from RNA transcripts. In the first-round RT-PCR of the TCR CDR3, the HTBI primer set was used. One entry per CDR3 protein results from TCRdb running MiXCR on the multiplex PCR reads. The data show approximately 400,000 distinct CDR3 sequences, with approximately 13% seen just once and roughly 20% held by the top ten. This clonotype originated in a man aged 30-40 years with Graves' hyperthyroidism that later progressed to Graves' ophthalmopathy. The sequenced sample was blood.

CDR3 bases: TGTGCCAGCAGCCCGCGACCCTATGGCTACACCTTC. This sequence encodes CASSPRPYGYTF. V is TRBV9 and J is TRBJ1-2, with D unresolved. The V end was cut by 4 bases, the J end by 4 bases, with 8 bases between. This CDR3 has 12 residues. The germline gives CDR1 SGDLS, CDR2 YYNGEE.